Included here is one T cell receptor beta chain sequence, with context. The data are from a study of blood T cell repertoires in COVID-19. Study background: Sites across the United States, Italy and Spain contributed samples from acute and convalescent COVID-19. The cDNA or gDNA used as material had been derived from T cells, B-cell-depleted T cells, or PBMCs.

The V gene lost 0 bases and the J gene lost 2 bases, with 8 bases spanning the gap. Germline CDR1 is LGHNA and CDR2 is YNFKEQ. CDR3 length equals 14 residues. In the study's own analysis: Amplifying reference gene primers gave estimates of nucleated cell counts. Libraries were prepared by immunoSEQ multiplex PCR; TCRdb keeps only in-frame clonotypes and omits some of them. V, J and clone size were drawn from that table, and D and trimming were deduced from the DNA. The table shows 200,000 or so clones, with 70% to 85% occurring only once. This TCR derives from a human donor with acute or convalescent COVID-19. The donor label of this sample is uncertain. The specimen sequenced was peripheral blood. The chain carries TRBV4-2 and TRBJ2-7; D possibly corresponds to TRBD2 (5 bases). This CDR3 reads CASSQESGPYEQYF. The CDR3 nucleotides read TGTGCCAGCAGCCAAGAGAGCGGTCCCTACGAGCAGTACTTC.